These 17 T cell receptor beta chains share one sample of origin, sequenced in a study of T-cell memory formation after mild COVID-19. TCRdb fed the 5' RACE reads into MiXCR, producing one record per CDR3 protein. The sample comprises roughly 380,000 distinct CDR3 sequences, 25% to 30% of which are singletons, and approximately 15% rests with the top ten. Sequencing was carried out using PBMCs or a T cell subset sorted from them (not recorded which). Source of these receptors: an adult woman who had mild COVID-19 (a few samples of this study predate the infection). Cell type and time point are not known.

This chain links TRBV6-2 or TRBV6-3 with TRBJ2-1; the D is unclear. Trimming removed 6 bases from V and 4 bases from J, with 19 bases in between. Germline loops: CDR1 MNHEY, CDR2 SVGEGT. This CDR3 has 16 residues. The CDR3 spells CASSRLGLSLYNEQFF. CDR3 nucleotide sequence: TGTGCCAGCAGCCGGTTAGGGCTCTCCCTTTACAATGAGCAGTTCTTC.

This chain links TRBV25-1 with TRBJ2-7; D is undetermined. Germline assignment: CDR1 MGHDK and CDR2 SYGVNS. Trimming took 7 bases from V and 2 from J, leaving 9 bases between them. This CDR3 is 12 amino acids long. CDR3 amino acids: CASKYKTYEQYF. CDR3 nucleotide sequence: TGTGCCAGCAAGTACAAAACCTACGAGCAGTACTTC.

This clonotype was counted a few times. V usage is TRBV9 and J usage is TRBJ2-7, with 10 bases fitting TRBD2. Trimming at V came to 3 bases and at J to 3 bases, leaving 6 bases not matched to a gene. The germline CDR1 and CDR2 sequences are SGDLS and YYNGEE. CDR3 length equals 15 residues. CDR3 protein: CASSAASGGLYEQYF. CDR3 bases: TGTGCCAGCAGCGCCGCTAGCGGGGGTCTCTACGAGCAGTACTTC.

This clonotype showed up just a few times. This sequence joins TRBV7-2 and TRBJ2-5, with D perhaps matching TRBD1 or TRBD2 (6 bases each). V was pared by 5 bases and J by 3 bases, with 13 bases between. CDR3 length: 14 amino acids. Germline V gene lookup returns CDR1 SGHTA and CDR2 FQGNSA. The DNA for the CDR3 is TGTGCCAGCAGCGTCGGGGGCTTAAAAGAGACCCAGTACTTC. This gives the protein CASSVGGLKETQYF.

This clonotype was picked up a small number of times. The chain carries TRBV30 and TRBJ1-2; D unresolved. Germline V gene data show CDR1 as GTSNPN and CDR2 as SVGIG (reference sequence). The CDR3 has 11 residues. V was pared by 1 base and J by 4 bases, with 4 bases between. CDR3 in amino acids: CAWSDGYGYTF. The CDR3 region has the DNA TGTGCCTGGAGTGATGGCTATGGCTACACCTTC.

J is TRBJ1-2 and V is TRBV6-6; 8 bases line up with TRBD1. The CDR3 contains 13 residues. Germline-derived CDR1 and CDR2 are MNHNY and SVGAGI (reference sequence). Trimming at V came to 4 bases and at J to 4 bases, leaving 2 bases not matched to a gene. The CDR3 here is CASSSGGFYGYTF. The CDR3 DNA reads as TGTGCCAGCAGTTCAGGGGGCTTCTATGGCTACACCTTC.

The chain has TRBV7-9 and TRBJ2-7, with D tentatively TRBD1 or TRBD2 (5 bases each). This CDR3 spans 15 amino acids. Trimming took off 5 bases at V and 3 bases at J, with 17 bases between the two ends. The germline V gene has CDR1 SEHNR and CDR2 FQNEAQ (reference sequence). The CDR3, as DNA: TGTGCCAGCAGCCAAGTGCCAGGGAGCGTCTACGAGCAGTACTTC. This gives the protein CASSQVPGSVYEQYF.

The chain employs TRBV2 and TRBJ2-4; D assignment may be TRBD1 or TRBD2 (5 bases each). The CDR3 runs 16 residues. Trimming took 2 bases from V and 6 from J, leaving 17 bases between them. The germline gives CDR1 SNHLY, CDR2 FYNNEI. The CDR3 reads CASSELVGLEGNIQYF. The CDR3 DNA reads TGTGCCAGCAGTGAATTGGTGGGGCTTGAGGGAAACATTCAGTACTTC.

This chain links TRBV9 with TRBJ2-3, with D unclear. The CDR3 has 15 amino acids. The V and J ends lost 3 bases and 0 bases respectively, with 11 bases between them. Germline CDR1 SGDLS, CDR2 YYNGEE. CDR3 in amino acids: CASSGSVASTDTQYF. DNA of the CDR3: TGTGCCAGCAGCGGTTCGGTCGCTAGCACAGATACGCAGTATTTT.

This clonotype was seen only a few times. The chain uses TRBV19 and TRBJ1-2; TRBD1 matches 7 bases. The CDR3 spans 13 residues. The junction had 6 bases not matched to a gene; V was cut back by 7 bases and J by 4 bases. Germline loops: CDR1 LNHDA, CDR2 SQIVND (reference sequence). The DNA for the CDR3 is TGTGCCAGTACCCCCGACAGGGTCTATGGCTACACCTTC. Translation gives CASTPDRVYGYTF.

V and J are TRBV20-1 and TRBJ2-1; D gene unclear. This CDR3 is built from 10 residues. Trimming pared 2 bases from V and 10 bases from J, leaving 6 bases between. Germline V gene sequence: CDR1 DFQATT, CDR2 SNEGSKA (reference sequence). CDR3 bases: TGCAGTGCTAGACTGGGGGAGCAGTTCTTC. Its protein is CSARLGEQFF.

This chain connects TRBV4-3 to TRBJ2-7, with TRBD2 identical over 10 bases. Germline V gene lookup returns CDR1 LGHNA and CDR2 YSLEER. V dropped 0 bases and J dropped 2; count of bases not matched to a gene: 13. This CDR3 is built from 19 residues. The CDR3 reads CASSQEAVAGGTLAYEQYF. CDR3 in DNA: TGCGCCAGCAGCCAAGAGGCGGTAGCGGGAGGTACATTAGCCTACGAGCAGTACTTC.

The chain combines TRBV24-1 with TRBJ2-1, with 10 bases lining up with TRBD2. With 1 base clipped from V and 6 bases from J, the junction kept 5 bases outside the gene matches. Germline CDR1 and CDR2: KGHDR and SFDVKD. This CDR3 region has 16 residues. The DNA of the CDR3 is TGTGCCACCAGTGATTTCGGAGCGGGAGGGCGCAATGAGCAGTTCTTC. This translates into CATSDFGAGGRNEQFF.

V is TRBV12-3 or TRBV12-4 and J is TRBJ2-1, with TRBD2 matching over 8 bases. V lost 5 bases, J lost 3 bases, and 12 bases stayed unmatched. The CDR3 runs 17 residues. This CDR3 is CASSAFAGGNYYNEQFF. The CDR3 bases are TGTGCCAGCAGTGCCTTTGCGGGGGGCAACTACTACAATGAGCAGTTCTTC.

This clonotype has just one count. The genes are TRBV29-1 and TRBJ1-2; D gene unclear. The length of the CDR3 is 15 residues. The germline V and J ends were trimmed by 1 base and 2 bases, with 14 bases remaining between them. Germline loops: CDR1 SQVTM, CDR2 ANQGSEA. The CDR3 loop reads CSVEGETLLNYGYTF. The CDR3 region has the DNA TGCAGCGTTGAAGGGGAGACTCTCTTAAACTATGGCTACACCTTC.

The V and J genes are TRBV5-1 and TRBJ1-2; D unresolved. The V gene lost 6 bases and the J gene lost 4 bases, with 25 bases spanning the gap. From germline, CDR1 is SGHRS and CDR2 YFSETQ. The CDR3 contains 17 residues. The CDR3 DNA reads as TGCGCCAGCAATTCGGAGGCTTCTTCGAGCAATCTCTATGGCTACACCTTC. Its translation is CASNSEASSSNLYGYTF. Supplemented by reference TRBV5-1 and TRBJ1-2, the full variable domain reads KAGVTQTPRYLIKTRGQQVTLSCSPISGHRSVSWYQQTPGQGLQFLFEYFSETQRNKGNFPGRFSGRQFSNSRSEMNVSTLELGDSALYLCASNSEASSSNLYGYTFGSGTRLTVV.

The sample holds one count of this clonotype. J is TRBJ2-3 and V is TRBV7-3, with 12 bases aligning to TRBD2. The V gene's germline CDR1 is SGHTA and CDR2 FQGTGA. This CDR3 is built from 19 residues. Germline trimming cut 1 base from V and 0 bases from J; bases unmatched to any gene: 8. The CDR3 bases are TGTGCCAGCAGCTTAAACCCTAGCGGGAGGGCCGTTAGCACAGATACGCAGTATTTT. It yields the protein CASSLNPSGRAVSTDTQYF.